This TCR beta chain appears in the sequencing data of a study of chemoradiotherapy in HPV16-positive cancers. Repertoires were generated with immunoSEQ multiplex PCR, while TCRdb's copy carries only in-frame clones and drops some. The repertoire holds 15,000 to 20,000 clones, with around four fifths as singletons. A note on this clone: Its matching antigen is unknown.

Per the germline V gene, CDR1 is MNHEY and CDR2 is SMNVEV (reference sequence). The CDR3 is 16 amino acids. Trimming left V 0 bases short and J 2 bases short, with 14 bases between. General study results and limits: HPV-specific T cells were functionally defined from only a couple of HPV16-positive patients. In HPV16-positive patients, HPV-responsive T-cell expansion tracked better recurrence-free survival. Non-HPV-specific T cells did not expand in tumors during treatment, whereas candidate HPV-specific clones and E7-related motifs did.

Repeated repertoire sampling spanned the course of chemoradiotherapy. The sample was taken from a patient who underwent chemoradiotherapy. The chain uses TRBV27 and TRBJ2-7; a possible D gene is TRBD1 (6 bases). The sequence derives from a human donor with HPV-associated anogenital cancer. The CDR3 protein is CASSLSPPTGPYEQYF. For the CDR3, the DNA is TGTGCCAGCAGTTTATCCCCCCCGACAGGCCCCTACGAGCAGTACTTC.